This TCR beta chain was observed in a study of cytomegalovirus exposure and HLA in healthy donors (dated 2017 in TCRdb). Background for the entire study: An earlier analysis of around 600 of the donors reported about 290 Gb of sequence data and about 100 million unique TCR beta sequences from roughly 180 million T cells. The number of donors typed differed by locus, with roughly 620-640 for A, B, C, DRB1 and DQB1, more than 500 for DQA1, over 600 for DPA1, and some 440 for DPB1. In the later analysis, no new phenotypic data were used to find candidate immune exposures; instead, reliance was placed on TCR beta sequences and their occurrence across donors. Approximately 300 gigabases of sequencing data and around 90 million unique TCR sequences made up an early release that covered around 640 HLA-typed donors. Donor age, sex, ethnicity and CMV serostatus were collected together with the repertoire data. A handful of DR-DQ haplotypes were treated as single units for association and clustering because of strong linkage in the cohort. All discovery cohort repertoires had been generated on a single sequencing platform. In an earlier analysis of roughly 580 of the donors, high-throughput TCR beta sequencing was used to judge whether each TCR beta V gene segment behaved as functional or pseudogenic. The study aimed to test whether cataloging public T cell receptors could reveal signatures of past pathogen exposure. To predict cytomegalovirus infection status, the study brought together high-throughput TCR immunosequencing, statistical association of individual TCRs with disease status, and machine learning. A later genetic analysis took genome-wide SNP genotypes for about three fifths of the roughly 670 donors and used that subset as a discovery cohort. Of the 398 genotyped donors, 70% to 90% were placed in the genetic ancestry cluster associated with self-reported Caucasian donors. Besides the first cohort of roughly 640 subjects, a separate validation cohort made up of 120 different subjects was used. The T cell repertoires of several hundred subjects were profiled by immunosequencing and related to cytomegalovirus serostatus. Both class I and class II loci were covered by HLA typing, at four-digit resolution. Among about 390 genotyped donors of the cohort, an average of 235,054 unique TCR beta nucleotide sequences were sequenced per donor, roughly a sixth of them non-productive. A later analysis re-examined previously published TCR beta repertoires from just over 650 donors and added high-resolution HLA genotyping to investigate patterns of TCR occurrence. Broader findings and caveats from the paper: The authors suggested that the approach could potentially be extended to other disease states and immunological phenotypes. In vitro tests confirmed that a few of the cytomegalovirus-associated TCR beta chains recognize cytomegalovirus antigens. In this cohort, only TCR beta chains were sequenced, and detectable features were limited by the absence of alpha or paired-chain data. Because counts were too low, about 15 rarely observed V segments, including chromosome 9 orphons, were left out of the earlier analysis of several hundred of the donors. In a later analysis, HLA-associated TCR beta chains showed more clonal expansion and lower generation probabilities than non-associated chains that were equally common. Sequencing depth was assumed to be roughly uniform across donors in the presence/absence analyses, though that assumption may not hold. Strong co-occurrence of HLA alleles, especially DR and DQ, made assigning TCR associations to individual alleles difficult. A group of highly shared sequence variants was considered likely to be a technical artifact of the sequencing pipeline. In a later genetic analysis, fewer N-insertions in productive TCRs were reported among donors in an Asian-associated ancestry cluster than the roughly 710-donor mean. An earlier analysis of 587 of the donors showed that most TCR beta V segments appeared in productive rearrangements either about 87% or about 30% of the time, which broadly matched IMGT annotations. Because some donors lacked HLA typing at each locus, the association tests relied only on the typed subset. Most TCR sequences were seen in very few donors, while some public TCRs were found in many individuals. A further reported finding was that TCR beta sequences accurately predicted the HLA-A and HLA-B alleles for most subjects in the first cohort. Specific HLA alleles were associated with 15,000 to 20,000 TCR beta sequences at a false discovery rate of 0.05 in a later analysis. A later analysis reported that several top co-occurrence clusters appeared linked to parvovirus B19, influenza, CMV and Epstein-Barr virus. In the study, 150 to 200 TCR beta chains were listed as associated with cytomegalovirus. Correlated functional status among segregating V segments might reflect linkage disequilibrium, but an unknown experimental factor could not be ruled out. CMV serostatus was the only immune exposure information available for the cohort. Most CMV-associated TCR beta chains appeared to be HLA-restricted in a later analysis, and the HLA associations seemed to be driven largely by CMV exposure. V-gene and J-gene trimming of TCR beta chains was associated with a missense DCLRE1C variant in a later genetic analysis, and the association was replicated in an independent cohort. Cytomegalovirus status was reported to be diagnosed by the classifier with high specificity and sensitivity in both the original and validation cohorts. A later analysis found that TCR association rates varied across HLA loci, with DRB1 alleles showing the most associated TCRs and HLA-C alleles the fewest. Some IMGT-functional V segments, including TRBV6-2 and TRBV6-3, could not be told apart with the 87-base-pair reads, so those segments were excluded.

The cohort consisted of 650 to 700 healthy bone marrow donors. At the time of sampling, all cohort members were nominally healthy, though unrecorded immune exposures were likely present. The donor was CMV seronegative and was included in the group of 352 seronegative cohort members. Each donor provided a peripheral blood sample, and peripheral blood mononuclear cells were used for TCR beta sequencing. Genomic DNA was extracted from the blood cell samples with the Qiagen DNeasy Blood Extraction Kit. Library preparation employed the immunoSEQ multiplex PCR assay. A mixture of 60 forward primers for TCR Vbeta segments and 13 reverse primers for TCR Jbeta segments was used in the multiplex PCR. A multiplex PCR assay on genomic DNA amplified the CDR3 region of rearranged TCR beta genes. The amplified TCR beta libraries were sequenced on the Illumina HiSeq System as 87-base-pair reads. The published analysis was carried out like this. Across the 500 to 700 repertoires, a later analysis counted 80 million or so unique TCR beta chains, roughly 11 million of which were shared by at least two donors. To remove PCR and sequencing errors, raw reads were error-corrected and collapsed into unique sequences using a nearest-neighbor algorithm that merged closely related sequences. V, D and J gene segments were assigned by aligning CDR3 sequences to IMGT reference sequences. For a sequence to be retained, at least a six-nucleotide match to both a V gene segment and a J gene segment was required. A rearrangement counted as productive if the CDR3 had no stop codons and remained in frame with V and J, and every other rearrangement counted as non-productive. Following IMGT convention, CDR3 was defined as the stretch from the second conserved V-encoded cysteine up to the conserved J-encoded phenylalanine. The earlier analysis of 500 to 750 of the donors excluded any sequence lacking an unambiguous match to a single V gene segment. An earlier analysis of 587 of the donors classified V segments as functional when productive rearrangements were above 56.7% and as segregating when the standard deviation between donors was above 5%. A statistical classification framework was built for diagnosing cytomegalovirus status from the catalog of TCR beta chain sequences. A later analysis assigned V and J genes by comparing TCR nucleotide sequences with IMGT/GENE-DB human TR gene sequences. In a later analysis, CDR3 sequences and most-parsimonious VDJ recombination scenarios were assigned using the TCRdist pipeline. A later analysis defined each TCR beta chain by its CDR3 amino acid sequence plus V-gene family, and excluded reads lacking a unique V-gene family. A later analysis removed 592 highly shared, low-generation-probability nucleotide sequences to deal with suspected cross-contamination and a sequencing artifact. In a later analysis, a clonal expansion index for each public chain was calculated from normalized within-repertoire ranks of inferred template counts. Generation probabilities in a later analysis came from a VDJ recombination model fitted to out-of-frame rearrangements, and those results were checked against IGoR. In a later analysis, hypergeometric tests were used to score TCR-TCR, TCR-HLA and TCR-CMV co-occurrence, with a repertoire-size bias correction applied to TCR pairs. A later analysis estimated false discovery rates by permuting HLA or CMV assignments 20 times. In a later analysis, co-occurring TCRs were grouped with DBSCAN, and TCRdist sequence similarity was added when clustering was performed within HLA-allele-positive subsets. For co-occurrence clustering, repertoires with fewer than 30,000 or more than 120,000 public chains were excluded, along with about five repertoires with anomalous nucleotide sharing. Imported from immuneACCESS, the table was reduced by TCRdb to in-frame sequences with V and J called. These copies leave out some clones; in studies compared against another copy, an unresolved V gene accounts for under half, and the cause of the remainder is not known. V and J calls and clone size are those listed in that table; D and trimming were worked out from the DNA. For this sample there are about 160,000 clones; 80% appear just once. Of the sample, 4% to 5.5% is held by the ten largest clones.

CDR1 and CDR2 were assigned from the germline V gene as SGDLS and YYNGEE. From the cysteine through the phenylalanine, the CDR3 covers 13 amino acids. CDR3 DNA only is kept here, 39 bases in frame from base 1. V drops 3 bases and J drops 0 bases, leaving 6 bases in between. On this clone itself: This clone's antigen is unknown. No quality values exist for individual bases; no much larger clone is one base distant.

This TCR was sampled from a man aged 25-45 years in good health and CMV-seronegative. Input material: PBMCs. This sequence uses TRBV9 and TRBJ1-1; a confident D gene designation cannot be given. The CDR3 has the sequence CASSALLNTEAFF. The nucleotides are TGTGCCAGCAGCGCCCTCCTGAACACTGAAGCTTTCTTT.